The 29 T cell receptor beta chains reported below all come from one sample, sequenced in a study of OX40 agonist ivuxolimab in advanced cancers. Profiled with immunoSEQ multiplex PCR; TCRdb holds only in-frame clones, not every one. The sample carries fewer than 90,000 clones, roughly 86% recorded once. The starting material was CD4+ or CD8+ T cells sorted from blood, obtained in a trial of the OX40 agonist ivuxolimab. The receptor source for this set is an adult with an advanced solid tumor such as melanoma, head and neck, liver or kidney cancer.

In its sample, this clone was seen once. CDR3 sequence: CASSLVGVVAGYTF. The CDR3 DNA sequence: TGTGCCAGCAGCTTGGTTGGGGTGGTGGCTGGCTACACCTTC. The chain carries TRBV5-4 and TRBJ1-2; D gene ambiguous. This CDR3 contains 14 residues. Germline V gene lookup returns CDR1 SGHNT and CDR2 YYREEE (reference sequence). V shed 0 bases and J shed 7 bases, with 13 bases lying between them. The full variable domain, completed using reference TRBV5-4 and TRBJ1-2, is ETGVTQSPTHLIKTRGQQVTLRCSSQSGHNTVSWYQQALGQGPQFIFQYYREEENGRGNFPPRFSGLQFPNYSSELNVNALELDDSALYLCASSLVGVVAGYTFGSGTRLTVV.

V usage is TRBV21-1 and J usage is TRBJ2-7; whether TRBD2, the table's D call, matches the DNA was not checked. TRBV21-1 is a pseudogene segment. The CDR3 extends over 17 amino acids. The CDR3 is CASSPPRRGPFAYEQYF. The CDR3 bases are TGTGCCAGCAGCCCCCCAAGGAGGGGCCCTTTCGCCTACGAGCAGTACTTC.

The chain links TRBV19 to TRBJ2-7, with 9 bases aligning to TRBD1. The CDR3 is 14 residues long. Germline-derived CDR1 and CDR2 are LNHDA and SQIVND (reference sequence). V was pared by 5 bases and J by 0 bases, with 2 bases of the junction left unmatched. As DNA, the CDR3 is TGTGCCAGTAGTCTGACAGGGGGCTCCTACGAGCAGTACTTC. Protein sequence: CASSLTGGSYEQYF. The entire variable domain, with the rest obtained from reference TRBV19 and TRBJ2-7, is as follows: DGGITQSPKYLFRKEGQNVTLSCEQNLNHDAMYWYRQDPGQGLRLIYYSQIVNDFQKGDIAEGYSVSREKKESFPLTVTSAQKNPTAFYLCASSLTGGSYEQYFGPGTRLTVT.

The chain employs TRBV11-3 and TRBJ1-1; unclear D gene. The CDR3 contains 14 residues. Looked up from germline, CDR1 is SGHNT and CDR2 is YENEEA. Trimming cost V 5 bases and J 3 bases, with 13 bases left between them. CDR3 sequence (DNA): TGTGCCAGCAGCCCTACGAGTCAGGACACTGAAGCTTTCTTT. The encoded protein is CASSPTSQDTEAFF.

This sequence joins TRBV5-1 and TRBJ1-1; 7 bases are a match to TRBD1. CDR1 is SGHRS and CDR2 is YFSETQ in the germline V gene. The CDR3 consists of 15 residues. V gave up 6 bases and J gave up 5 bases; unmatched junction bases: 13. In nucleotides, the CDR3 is TGCGCCAGCAATCAGGGCCGAGGGGGCGAGACTGAAGCTTTCTTT. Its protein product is CASNQGRGGETEAFF.

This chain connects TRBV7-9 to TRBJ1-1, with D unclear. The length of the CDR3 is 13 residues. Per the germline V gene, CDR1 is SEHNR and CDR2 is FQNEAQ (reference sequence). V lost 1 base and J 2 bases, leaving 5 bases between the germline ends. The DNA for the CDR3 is TGTGCCAGCAGCTTAGAGAGAAACACTGAAGCTTTCTTT. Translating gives CASSLERNTEAFF. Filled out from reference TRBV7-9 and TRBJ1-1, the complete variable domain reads DTGVSQNPRHKITKRGQNVTFRCDPISEHNRLYWYRQTLGQGPEFLTYFQNEAQLEKSRLLSDRFSAERPKGSFSTLEIQRTEQGDSAMYLCASSLERNTEAFFGQGTRLTVV.

DNA of the CDR3: TGTGCCAGCAGCTTAACCTCTGGAAACACCATATATTTT. Protein: CASSLTSGNTIYF. The genes are TRBV7-3 and TRBJ1-3, with D unclear. Deletions cut 0 bases from V and 0 bases from J, with 0 bases between. Germline CDR1 SGHTA, CDR2 FQGTGA. The CDR3 loop spans 13 amino acids.

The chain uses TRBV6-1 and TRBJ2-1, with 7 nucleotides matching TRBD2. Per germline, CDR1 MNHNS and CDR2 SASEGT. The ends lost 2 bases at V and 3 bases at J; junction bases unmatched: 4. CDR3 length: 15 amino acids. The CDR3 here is CASSESWGGYNEQFF. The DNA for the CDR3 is TGTGCCAGCAGTGAAAGCTGGGGGGGCTACAATGAGCAGTTCTTC.

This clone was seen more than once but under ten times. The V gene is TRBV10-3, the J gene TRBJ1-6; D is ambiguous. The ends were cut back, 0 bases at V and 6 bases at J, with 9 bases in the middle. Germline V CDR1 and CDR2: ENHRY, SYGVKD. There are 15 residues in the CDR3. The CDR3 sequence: CAISESVGSNSPLHF. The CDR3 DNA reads TGTGCCATCAGTGAGTCGGTAGGGAGTAATTCACCCCTCCACTTT.

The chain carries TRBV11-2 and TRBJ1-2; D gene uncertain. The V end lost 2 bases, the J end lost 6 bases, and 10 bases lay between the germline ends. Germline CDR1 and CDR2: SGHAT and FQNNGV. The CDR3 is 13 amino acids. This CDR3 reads CASSLNPHNGYTF. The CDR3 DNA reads TGTGCCAGCAGCTTAAACCCGCATAATGGCTACACCTTC.

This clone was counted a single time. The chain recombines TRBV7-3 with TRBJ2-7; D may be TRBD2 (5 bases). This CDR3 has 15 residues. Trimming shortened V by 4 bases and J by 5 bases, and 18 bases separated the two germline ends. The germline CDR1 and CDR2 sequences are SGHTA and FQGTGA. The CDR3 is CASSSQFAGLNEQYF. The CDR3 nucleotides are TGTGCCAGCAGCTCCCAATTCGCGGGTCTCAACGAGCAGTACTTC.

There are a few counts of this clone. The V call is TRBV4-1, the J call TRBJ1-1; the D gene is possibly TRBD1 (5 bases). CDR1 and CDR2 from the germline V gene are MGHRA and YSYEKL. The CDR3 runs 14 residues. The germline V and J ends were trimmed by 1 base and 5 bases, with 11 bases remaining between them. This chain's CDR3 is CASSQAAGGTEAFF. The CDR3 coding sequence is TGCGCCAGCAGCCAAGCGGCGGGGGGGACTGAAGCTTTCTTT.

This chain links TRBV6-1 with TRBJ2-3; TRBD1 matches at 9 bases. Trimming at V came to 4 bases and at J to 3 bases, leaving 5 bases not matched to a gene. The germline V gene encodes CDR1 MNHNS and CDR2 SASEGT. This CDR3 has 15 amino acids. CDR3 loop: CASSAGQGKTDTQYF. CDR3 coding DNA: TGTGCCAGCAGTGCAGGACAGGGGAAGACAGATACGCAGTATTTT.

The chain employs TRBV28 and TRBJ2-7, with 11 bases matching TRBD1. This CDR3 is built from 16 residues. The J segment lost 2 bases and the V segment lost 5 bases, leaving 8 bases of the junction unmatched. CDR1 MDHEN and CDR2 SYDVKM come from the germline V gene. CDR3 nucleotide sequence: TGTGCCAGCAGTCTTGACCGGGACAGGGGGGCCTACGAGCAGTACTTC. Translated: CASSLDRDRGAYEQYF.

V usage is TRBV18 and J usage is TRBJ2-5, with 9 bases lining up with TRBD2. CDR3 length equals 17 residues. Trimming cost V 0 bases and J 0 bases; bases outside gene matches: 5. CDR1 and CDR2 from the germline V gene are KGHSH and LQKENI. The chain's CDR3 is CASSPPKGGGDQETQYF. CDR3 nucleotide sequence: TGTGCCAGCTCACCACCGAAGGGCGGGGGGGACCAAGAGACCCAGTACTTC. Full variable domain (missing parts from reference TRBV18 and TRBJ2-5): NAGVMQNPRHLVRRRGQEARLRCSPMKGHSHVYWYRQLPEEGLKFMVYLQKENIIDESGMPKERFSAEFPKEGPSILRIQQVVRGDSAAYFCASSPPKGGGDQETQYFGPGTRLLVL.

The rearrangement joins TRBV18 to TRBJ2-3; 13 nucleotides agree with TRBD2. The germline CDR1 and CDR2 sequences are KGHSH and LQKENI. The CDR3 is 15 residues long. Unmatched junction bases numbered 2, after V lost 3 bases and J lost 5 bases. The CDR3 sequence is CASSPGLAGIDTQYF. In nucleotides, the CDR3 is TGTGCCAGCTCACCGGGACTAGCGGGGATAGATACGCAGTATTTT.

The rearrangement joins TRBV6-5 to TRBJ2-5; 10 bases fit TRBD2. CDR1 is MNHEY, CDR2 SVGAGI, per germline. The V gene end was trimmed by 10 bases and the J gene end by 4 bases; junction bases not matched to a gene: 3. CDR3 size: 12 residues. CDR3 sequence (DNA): TGTGCCACTAGCGGGAGTACAGAGACCCAGTACTTC. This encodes CATSGSTETQYF.

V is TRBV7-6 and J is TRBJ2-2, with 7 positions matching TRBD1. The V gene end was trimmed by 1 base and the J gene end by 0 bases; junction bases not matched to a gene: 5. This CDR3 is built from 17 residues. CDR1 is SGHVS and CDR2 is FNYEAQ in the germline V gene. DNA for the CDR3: TGTGCCAGCAGCTTAGGACCAGGGGGAGCGAACACCGGGGAGCTGTTTTTT. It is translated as CASSLGPGGANTGELFF.

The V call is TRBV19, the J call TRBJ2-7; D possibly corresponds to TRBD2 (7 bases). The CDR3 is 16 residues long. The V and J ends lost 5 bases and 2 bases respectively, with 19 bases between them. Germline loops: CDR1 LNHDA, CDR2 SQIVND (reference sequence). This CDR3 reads CASSSPGGRNTYEQYF. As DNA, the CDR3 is TGTGCCAGTAGTTCCCCGGGGGGCAGAAACACCTACGAGCAGTACTTC.

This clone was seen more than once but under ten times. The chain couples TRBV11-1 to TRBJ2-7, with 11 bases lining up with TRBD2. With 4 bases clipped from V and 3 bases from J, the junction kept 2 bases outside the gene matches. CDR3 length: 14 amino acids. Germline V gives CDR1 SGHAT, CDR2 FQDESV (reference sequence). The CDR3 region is CASSWTSGFYEQYF. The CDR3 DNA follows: TGTGCCAGCAGCTGGACTAGCGGGTTCTACGAGCAGTACTTC.

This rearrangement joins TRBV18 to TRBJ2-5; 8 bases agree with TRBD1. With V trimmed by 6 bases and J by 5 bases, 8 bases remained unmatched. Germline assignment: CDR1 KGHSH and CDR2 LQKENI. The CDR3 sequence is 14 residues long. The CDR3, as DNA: TGTGCCAGCTCGTTCGGGACAGGCCGGGAGACCCAGTACTTC. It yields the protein CASSFGTGRETQYF.

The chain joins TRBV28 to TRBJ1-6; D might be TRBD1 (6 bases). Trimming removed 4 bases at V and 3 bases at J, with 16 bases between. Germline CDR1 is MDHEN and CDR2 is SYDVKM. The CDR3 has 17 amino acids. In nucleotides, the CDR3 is TGTGCCAGCAGTTCATACAGGGTGATGGACTATAATTCACCCCTCCACTTT. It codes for CASSSYRVMDYNSPLHF.

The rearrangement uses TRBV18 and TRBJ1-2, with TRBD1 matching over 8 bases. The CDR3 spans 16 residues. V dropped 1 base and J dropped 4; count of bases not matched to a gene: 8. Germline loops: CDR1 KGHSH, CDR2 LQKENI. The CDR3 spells CASSPRVTGDSYGYTF. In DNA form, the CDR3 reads TGTGCCAGCTCACCACGGGTGACAGGGGACAGCTATGGCTACACCTTC.

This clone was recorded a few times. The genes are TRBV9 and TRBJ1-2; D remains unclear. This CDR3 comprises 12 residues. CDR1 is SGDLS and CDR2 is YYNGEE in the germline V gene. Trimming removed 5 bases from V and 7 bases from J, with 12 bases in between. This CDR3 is CASSGLVRGYTF. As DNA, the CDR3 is TGTGCCAGCAGTGGTTTGGTGCGTGGCTACACCTTC.

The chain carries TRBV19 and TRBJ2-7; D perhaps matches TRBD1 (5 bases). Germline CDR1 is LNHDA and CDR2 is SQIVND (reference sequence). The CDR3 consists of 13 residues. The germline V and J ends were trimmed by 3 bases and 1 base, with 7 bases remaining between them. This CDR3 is CASSIRDSYEQYF. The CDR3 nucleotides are TGTGCCAGTAGTATCAGGGATTCCTACGAGCAGTACTTC.

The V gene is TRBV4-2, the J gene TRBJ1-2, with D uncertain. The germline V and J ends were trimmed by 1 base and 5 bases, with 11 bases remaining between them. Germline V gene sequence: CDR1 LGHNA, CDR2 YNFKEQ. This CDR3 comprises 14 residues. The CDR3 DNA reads TGTGCCAGCAGCCAAGCCGGCGGGGAATATGGCTACACCTTC. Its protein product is CASSQAGGEYGYTF.

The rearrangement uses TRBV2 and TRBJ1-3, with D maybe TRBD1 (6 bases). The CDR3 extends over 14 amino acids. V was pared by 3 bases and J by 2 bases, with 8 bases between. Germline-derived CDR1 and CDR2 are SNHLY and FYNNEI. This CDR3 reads CASSEGTPGNTIYF. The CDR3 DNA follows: TGTGCCAGCAGTGAGGGGACACCTGGAAACACCATATATTTT.

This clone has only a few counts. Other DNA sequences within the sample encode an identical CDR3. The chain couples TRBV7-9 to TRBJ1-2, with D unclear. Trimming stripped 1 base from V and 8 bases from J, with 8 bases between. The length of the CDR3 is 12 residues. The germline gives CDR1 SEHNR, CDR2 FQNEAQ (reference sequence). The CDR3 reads CASSLEGGGYTF. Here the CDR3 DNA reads TGTGCCAGCAGCTTAGAGGGAGGCGGCTACACCTTC. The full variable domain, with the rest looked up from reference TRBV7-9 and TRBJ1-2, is DTGVSQNPRHKITKRGQNVTFRCDPISEHNRLYWYRQTLGQGPEFLTYFQNEAQLEKSRLLSDRFSAERPKGSFSTLEIQRTEQGDSAMYLCASSLEGGGYTFGSGTRLTVV.

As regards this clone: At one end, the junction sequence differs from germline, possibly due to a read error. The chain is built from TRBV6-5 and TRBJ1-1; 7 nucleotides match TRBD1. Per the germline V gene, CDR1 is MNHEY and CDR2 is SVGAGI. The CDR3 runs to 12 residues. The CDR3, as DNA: TGTGCCAGCAGCTCGCTCGGGACAGTCTCCCGATTT. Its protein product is CASSSLGTVSRF.